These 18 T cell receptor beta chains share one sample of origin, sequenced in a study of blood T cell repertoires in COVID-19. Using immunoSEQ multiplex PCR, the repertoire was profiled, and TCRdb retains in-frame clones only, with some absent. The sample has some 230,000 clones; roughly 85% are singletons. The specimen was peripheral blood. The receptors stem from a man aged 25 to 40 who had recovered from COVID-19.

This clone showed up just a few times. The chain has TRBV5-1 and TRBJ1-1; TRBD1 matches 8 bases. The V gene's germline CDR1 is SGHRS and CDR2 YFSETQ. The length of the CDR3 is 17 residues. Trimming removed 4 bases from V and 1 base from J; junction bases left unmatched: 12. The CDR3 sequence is CASSIWTGTIRNTEAFF. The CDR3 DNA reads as TGCGCCAGCAGCATATGGACAGGGACCATACGGAACACTGAAGCTTTCTTT.

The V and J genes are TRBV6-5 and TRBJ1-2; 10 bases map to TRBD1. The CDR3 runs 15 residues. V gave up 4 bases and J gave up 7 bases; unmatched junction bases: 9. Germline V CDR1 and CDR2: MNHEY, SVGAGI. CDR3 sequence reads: CASSSTGGQPIGYTF. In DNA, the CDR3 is TGTGCCAGCAGTTCGACAGGGGGCCAACCTATTGGCTACACCTTC.

The CDR3 region is CASSGGAMRSYTF. CDR3 sequence (DNA): TGTGCCAGTTCCGGGGGGGCAATGCGGTCCTACACCTTC. The chain employs TRBV9 and TRBJ1-2, with D perhaps matching TRBD1 (6 bases). Trimming removed 8 bases from V and 10 bases from J, with 21 bases in between. Germline loops: CDR1 SGDLS, CDR2 YYNGEE. CDR3 size: 13 residues. Filled out from reference TRBV9 and TRBJ1-2, the complete variable domain reads DSGVTQTPKHLITATGQRVTLRCSPRSGDLSVYWYQQSLDQGLQFLIQYYNGEERAKGNILERFSAQQFPDLHSELNLSSLELGDSALYFCASSGGAMRSYTFGSGTRLTVV.

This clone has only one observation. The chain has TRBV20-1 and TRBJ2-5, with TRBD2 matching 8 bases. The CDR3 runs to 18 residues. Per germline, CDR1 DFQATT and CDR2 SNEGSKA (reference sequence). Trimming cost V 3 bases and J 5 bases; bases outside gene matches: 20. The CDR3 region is CSASASGGPWRVGETQYF. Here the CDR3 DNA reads TGCAGTGCTAGTGCGAGCGGGGGCCCCTGGCGAGTGGGTGAGACCCAGTACTTC.

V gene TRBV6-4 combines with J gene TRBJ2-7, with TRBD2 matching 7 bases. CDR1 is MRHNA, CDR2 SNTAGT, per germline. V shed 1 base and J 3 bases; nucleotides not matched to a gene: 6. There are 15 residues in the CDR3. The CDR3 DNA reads TGTGCCAGCAGTGACTATATGGGAGGGATCTACGAGCAGTACTTC. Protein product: CASSDYMGGIYEQYF.

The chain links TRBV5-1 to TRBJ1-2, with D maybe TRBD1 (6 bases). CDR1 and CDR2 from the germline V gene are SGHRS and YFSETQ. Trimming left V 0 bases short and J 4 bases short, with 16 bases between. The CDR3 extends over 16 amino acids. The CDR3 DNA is TGCGCCAGCAGCTTGGTGGGGCAGGACAGTTCCTATGGCTACACCTTC. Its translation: CASSLVGQDSSYGYTF.

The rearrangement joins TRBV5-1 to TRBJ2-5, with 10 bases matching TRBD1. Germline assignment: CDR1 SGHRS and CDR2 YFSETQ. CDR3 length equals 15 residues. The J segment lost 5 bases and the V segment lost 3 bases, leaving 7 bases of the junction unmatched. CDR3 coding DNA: TGCGCCAGCAGCTCTTCACCGGGACAGGGGGAGACCCAGTACTTC. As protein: CASSSSPGQGETQYF.

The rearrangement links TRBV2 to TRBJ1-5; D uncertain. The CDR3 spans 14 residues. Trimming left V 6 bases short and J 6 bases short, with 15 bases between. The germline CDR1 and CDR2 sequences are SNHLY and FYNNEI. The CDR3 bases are TGTGCCAGCAGAGTAGATAACCAGGTTCAGCCCCAGCATTTT. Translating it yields CASRVDNQVQPQHF.

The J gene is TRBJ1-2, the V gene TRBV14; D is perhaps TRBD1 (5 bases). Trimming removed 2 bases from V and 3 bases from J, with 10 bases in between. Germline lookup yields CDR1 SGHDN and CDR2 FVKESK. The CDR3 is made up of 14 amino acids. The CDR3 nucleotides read TGTGCCAGCAGCCAAACACAGGAGCACTATGGCTACACCTTC. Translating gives CASSQTQEHYGYTF.

CDR3 nucleotides: TGTGCCAGCAGCCAATCGGAGAGTTATAATGAGCAGTTCTTC. Its translation: CASSQSESYNEQFF. The rearrangement joins TRBV16 to TRBJ2-1; no definite D call. Deletions cut 0 bases from V and 7 bases from J, with 10 bases between. The CDR3 is 14 residues long. Germline CDR1 reads KGHSY; CDR2 reads FQNENV.

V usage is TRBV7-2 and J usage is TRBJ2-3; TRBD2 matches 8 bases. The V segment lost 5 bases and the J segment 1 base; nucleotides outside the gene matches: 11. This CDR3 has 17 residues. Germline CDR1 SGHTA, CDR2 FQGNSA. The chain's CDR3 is CASSQRPAGGRTDTQYF. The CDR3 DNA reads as TGTGCCAGCAGCCAAAGGCCCGCGGGGGGACGCACAGATACGCAGTATTTT.

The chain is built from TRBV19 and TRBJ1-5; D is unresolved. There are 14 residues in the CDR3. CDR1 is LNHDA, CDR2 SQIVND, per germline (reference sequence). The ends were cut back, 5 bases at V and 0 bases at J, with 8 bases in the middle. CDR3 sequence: CASSWRNSNQPQHF. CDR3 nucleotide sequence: TGTGCCAGTAGTTGGCGGAATAGCAATCAGCCCCAGCATTTT.

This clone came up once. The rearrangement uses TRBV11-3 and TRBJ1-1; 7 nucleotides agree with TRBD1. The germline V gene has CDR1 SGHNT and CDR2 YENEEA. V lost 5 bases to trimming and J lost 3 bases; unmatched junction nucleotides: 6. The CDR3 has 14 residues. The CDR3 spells CASSLKGAYTEAFF. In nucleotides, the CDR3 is TGTGCCAGCAGCCTGAAGGGGGCGTACACTGAAGCTTTCTTT.

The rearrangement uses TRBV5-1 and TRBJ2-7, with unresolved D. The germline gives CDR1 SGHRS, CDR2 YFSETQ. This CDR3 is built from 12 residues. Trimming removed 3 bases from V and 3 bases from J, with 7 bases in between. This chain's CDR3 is CASSSLYYEQYF. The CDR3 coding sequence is TGCGCCAGCAGCTCCCTCTACTACGAGCAGTACTTC.

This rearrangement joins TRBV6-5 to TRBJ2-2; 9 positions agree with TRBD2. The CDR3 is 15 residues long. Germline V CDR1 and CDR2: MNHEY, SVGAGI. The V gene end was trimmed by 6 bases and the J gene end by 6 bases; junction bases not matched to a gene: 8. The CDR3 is CASSSMRGGPGELFF. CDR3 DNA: TGTGCCAGCAGCTCTATGCGGGGGGGCCCCGGGGAGCTGTTTTTT.

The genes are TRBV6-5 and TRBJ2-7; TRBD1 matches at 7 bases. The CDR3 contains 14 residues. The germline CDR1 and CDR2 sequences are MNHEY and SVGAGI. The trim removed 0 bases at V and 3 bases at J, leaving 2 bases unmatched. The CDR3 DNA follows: TGTGCCAGCAGTTACTCCCAGGGGGACTACGAGCAGTACTTC. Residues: CASSYSQGDYEQYF.

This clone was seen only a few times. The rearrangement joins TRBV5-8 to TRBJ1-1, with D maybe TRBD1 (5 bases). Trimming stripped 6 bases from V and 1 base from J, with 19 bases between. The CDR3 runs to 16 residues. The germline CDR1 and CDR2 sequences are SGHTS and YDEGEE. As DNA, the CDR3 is TGTGCCAGCACCCATTCACAGACAGCCCGGAACACTGAAGCTTTCTTT. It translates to CASTHSQTARNTEAFF. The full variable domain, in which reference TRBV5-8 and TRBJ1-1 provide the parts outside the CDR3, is EAGVTQSPTHLIKTRGQQATLRCSPISGHTSVYWYQQALGLGLQFLLWYDEGEERNRGNFPPRFSGRQFPNYSSELNVNALELEDSALYLCASTHSQTARNTEAFFGQGTRLTVV.

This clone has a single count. In DNA form, the CDR3 reads TGTGCCAGCAGTTGGGGCCTATGGAACACTGAAGCTTTCTTT. Translated: CASSWGLWNTEAFF. The chain employs TRBV27 and TRBJ1-1, with a tentative D call TRBD1 (5 bases). V was shortened by 4 bases and J by 1 base, with 10 bases between the two germline ends. Germline CDR1 is MNHEY and CDR2 is SMNVEV (reference sequence). This CDR3 is built from 14 residues.